These 22 T cell receptor beta chains share one sample of origin, sequenced in a study of cytomegalovirus exposure and HLA in healthy donors. PCR involved 60 Vbeta and 13 Jbeta primers. TCRdb keeps only in-frame clones here, not all; method: immunoSEQ multiplex PCR. The sample shows 90,000 to 150,000 clones, approximately 80% of them seen only once. The specimen sequenced was PBMCs. The receptors derive from a woman between 40 and 50 years old in good health and CMV-seropositive.

This chain uses TRBV18 with TRBJ1-1; 7 bases are a match to TRBD1. The CDR3 has 15 residues. Germline V gene sequence: CDR1 KGHSH, CDR2 LQKENI. Trimming took 2 bases from V and 5 from J; bases not matched to a gene: 8. This chain's CDR3 is CASSPAQGRLTEAFF. The CDR3 coding sequence is TGTGCCAGCTCACCAGCACAGGGGAGGTTGACTGAAGCTTTCTTT.

The DNA of the CDR3 is TGTGCCACCCAGAAGACAGGCAACTCTGGAAACACCATATATTTT. As protein: CATQKTGNSGNTIYF. This chain connects TRBV10-3 to TRBJ1-3, with a tentative D call TRBD1 (6 bases). CDR3 size: 15 residues. Germline values: CDR1 ENHRY, CDR2 SYGVKD. Trimming removed 10 bases from V and 0 bases from J, with 16 bases in between.

The J gene is TRBJ1-1, the V gene TRBV28, with 9 bases matching TRBD1. Trimming took 7 bases from V and 3 from J; bases not matched to a gene: 6. Per the germline V gene, CDR1 is MDHEN and CDR2 is SYDVKM. The length of the CDR3 is 14 residues. For the CDR3, the DNA is TGTGCCAGCACCCTAGGGGACAGGGACACTGAAGCTTTCTTT. Protein: CASTLGDRDTEAFF.

This clone has a single count. CDR3 residues: CASSQEGGGISTYNEQFF. CDR3 coding DNA: TGTGCCAGCAGCCAAGAAGGAGGGGGCATCAGTACCTACAATGAGCAGTTCTTC. This chain links TRBV4-2 with TRBJ2-1, with a possible D match to TRBD1 (7 bases). V lost 0 bases, J lost 2 bases, and 17 bases lay in between. The CDR3 is made up of 18 amino acids. Germline-derived CDR1 and CDR2 are LGHNA and YNFKEQ.

The CDR3 loop reads CASSPWDRGSEAFF. The CDR3 nucleotides read TGTGCCAGCAGTCCCTGGGACAGGGGTTCTGAAGCTTTCTTT. The gene calls are TRBV27 and TRBJ1-1; TRBD1 matches 10 bases. The CDR3 loop spans 14 amino acids. V was clipped by 5 bases and J by 6 bases; unmatched bases: 6. Per the germline V gene, CDR1 is MNHEY and CDR2 is SMNVEV (reference sequence).

The chain uses TRBV6-5 and TRBJ1-2; 9 bases align to TRBD1. The germline V gene has CDR1 MNHEY and CDR2 SVGAGI. The length of the CDR3 is 15 residues. The V and J ends lost 0 bases and 7 bases, in that order; junction bases with no gene match: 6. For the CDR3, the DNA is TGTGCCAGCAGTTACTCAACGGGACAGGGCATTGGCTACACCTTC. Residues: CASSYSTGQGIGYTF.

The chain uses TRBV5-6 and TRBJ1-5, with 7 bases matching TRBD1. After removal of 6 bases from V and 2 bases from J, the junction contained 5 bases not matched to a gene. Germline CDR1 is SGHDT and CDR2 is YYEEEE. The CDR3 has 14 residues. CDR3 in DNA: TGTGCCAGCACCCGTGGGACAGGCAATCAGCCCCAGCATTTT. The encoded protein is CASTRGTGNQPQHF.

The rearrangement links TRBV6-1 to TRBJ1-5; no clear D gene. From germline, CDR1 is MNHNS and CDR2 SASEGT. Trimming removed 7 bases from V and 3 bases from J, with 16 bases in between. The CDR3 sequence is 15 residues long. The CDR3, as DNA: TGTGCCAGCATGACCCCATTCGGGTCCAATCAGCCCCAGCATTTT. Its translation: CASMTPFGSNQPQHF.

V gene TRBV7-2 combines with J gene TRBJ1-2; 7 bases are a match to TRBD1. Germline assignment: CDR1 SGHTA and CDR2 FQGNSA. V gave up 7 bases and J gave up 6 bases; unmatched junction bases: 14. The CDR3 runs 15 residues. CDR3 coding DNA: TGTGCCAGCACCCCCAGGGGGAGACAGGGAGATGGCTACACCTTC. This gives the protein CASTPRGRQGDGYTF.

Here the CDR3 reads CASSKDLQREWEAFF. The CDR3 coding sequence is TGTGCCAGCAGCAAAGACCTCCAACGGGAATGGGAAGCTTTCTTT. V is TRBV21-1 and J is TRBJ1-1. TRBV21-1 is an annotated pseudogene. This CDR3 is built from 15 residues.

The V call is TRBV7-2, the J call TRBJ2-2, with 10 bases that match TRBD1. The CDR3 is 15 amino acids. After removal of 7 bases from V and 3 bases from J, the junction contained 5 bases not matched to a gene. From germline, CDR1 is SGHTA and CDR2 FQGNSA. The CDR3 here is CASIRDRGDTGELFF. The CDR3 coding sequence is TGTGCCAGCATCCGGGACAGGGGTGACACCGGGGAGCTGTTTTTT.

CDR3 sequence (DNA): TGTGCCAGCACTAAGGGGAGGGCTCTTGCTTTCTTT. Amino acid sequence: CASTKGRALAFF. V gene TRBV6-6 combines with J gene TRBJ1-1, with D tentatively TRBD1 (5 bases). CDR1 is MNHNY and CDR2 is SVGAGI in the germline V gene (reference sequence). V shed 7 bases and J shed 11 bases, with 17 bases lying between them. The CDR3 contains 12 residues.

The rearrangement joins TRBV14 to TRBJ1-6; D remains unclear. The CDR3 runs 13 residues. The V gene's germline CDR1 is SGHDN and CDR2 FVKESK. Trimming removed 4 bases from V and 7 bases from J, with 8 bases in between. The chain's CDR3 is CASSLHGNSPLHF. CDR3 sequence (DNA): TGTGCCAGCAGCCTCCATGGCAATTCACCCCTCCACTTT.

The CDR3 nucleotides read TGTGCCAGCAGCCACCCCCGGTCCTCTGGAAACACCATATATTTT. Its translation is CASSHPRSSGNTIYF. The chain carries TRBV7-9 and TRBJ1-3; D gene ambiguous. The CDR3 runs to 15 residues. Per the germline V gene, CDR1 is SEHNR and CDR2 is FQNEAQ (reference sequence). Trimming stripped 5 bases from V and 0 bases from J, with 11 bases between. Using reference TRBV7-9 and TRBJ1-3 for the parts outside the CDR3, the full variable domain is DTGVSQNPRHKITKRGQNVTFRCDPISEHNRLYWYRQTLGQGPEFLTYFQNEAQLEKSRLLSDRFSAERPKGSFSTLEIQRTEQGDSAMYLCASSHPRSSGNTIYFGEGSWLTVV.

This clone has only a few counts. The chain has TRBV12-2 and TRBJ2-7; the DNA was not used to check the table's D call, TRBD1. TRBV12-2 constitutes a pseudogene. The CDR3 contains 14 residues. This CDR3 is CASRKGQGEDEQYF. For the CDR3, the DNA is TGTGCAAGTCGCAAGGGACAGGGGGAGGACGAGCAGTACTTC.

The chain has TRBV7-9 and TRBJ1-2; D unresolved. The CDR3 has 14 amino acids. V lost 2 bases, J lost 5 bases, and 12 bases lay in between. The V gene's germline CDR1 is SEHNR and CDR2 FQNEAQ (reference sequence). In DNA, the CDR3 is TGTGCCAGCAGCTTACGGGGTGACGCATATGGCTACACCTTC. It yields the protein CASSLRGDAYGYTF.

The J gene is TRBJ1-1, the V gene TRBV7-9, with no clear D. This CDR3 is 11 amino acids long. Trimming left V 9 bases short and J 5 bases short, with 10 bases between. In germline, CDR1 is SEHNR, CDR2 FQNEAQ (reference sequence). The DNA of the CDR3 is TGTGCCAGTGGAGTCGGGACTGAAGCTTTCTTT. It yields the protein CASGVGTEAFF.

This rearrangement joins TRBV30 to TRBJ1-1; possibly TRBD1 for D (5 bases). V shed 3 bases and J shed 3 bases, with 11 bases lying between them. Per the germline V gene, CDR1 is GTSNPN and CDR2 is SVGIG (reference sequence). The CDR3 totals 13 residues. The CDR3 is CAWRAGGYTEAFF. The CDR3 bases are TGTGCCTGGAGGGCCGGGGGTTACACTGAAGCTTTCTTT.

The chain links TRBV4-1 to TRBJ2-3, with D possibly matching TRBD2 (5 bases). V was clipped by 0 bases and J by 1 base, with 14 bases between them. This CDR3 spans 17 amino acids. Germline V CDR1 and CDR2: MGHRA, YSYEKL. For the CDR3, the DNA is TGCGCCAGCAGCCAAGAAGGGTTTGGTAGCGGCACAGATACGCAGTATTTT. Protein sequence: CASSQEGFGSGTDTQYF.

The V call is TRBV27, the J call TRBJ1-1; D uncertain. There are 15 residues in the CDR3. The germline CDR1 and CDR2 sequences are MNHEY and SMNVEV (reference sequence). V shed 6 bases and J shed 3 bases, with 17 bases lying between them. The chain's CDR3 is CASRPSAGIYTEAFF. CDR3 bases: TGTGCCAGCAGGCCGTCCGCAGGTATTTACACTGAAGCTTTCTTT.

The CDR3 sequence: CASSDPAASKEKLFF. CDR3 sequence (DNA): TGTGCCAGCAGTGACCCCGCGGCCTCCAAGGAGAAACTGTTTTTT. The chain joins TRBV25-1 to TRBJ1-4; D gene unclear. The CDR3 has 15 amino acids. V lost 3 bases and J lost 11, with 19 bases in between. Germline CDR1 MGHDK, CDR2 SYGVNS. Full variable domain (remainder filled in from reference TRBV25-1 and TRBJ1-4): EADIYQTPRYLVIGTGKKITLECSQTMGHDKMYWYQQDPGMELHLIHYSYGVNSTEKGDLSSESTVSRIRTEHFPLTLESARPSHTSQYLCASSDPAASKEKLFFGSGTQLSVL.

The genes are TRBV6-5 and TRBJ1-2; D remains unclear. The germline V and J ends were trimmed by 5 bases and 4 bases, with 11 bases remaining between them. Germline lookup yields CDR1 MNHEY and CDR2 SVGAGI. The CDR3 is 13 residues long. The CDR3, as DNA: TGTGCCAGCAGTGAAGGTCAGGTCTATGGCTACACCTTC. The encoded protein is CASSEGQVYGYTF.